The entry below gives a single T cell receptor beta chain sequence along with its context. The data derive from a study of PD-L1 blockade in urothelial cancer. On the study more broadly: Across blood samples, T cells had a median count of about 150,000.

TCRdb's table, derived via immunoSEQ multiplex PCR, lists solely in-frame clones and lacks some. Of under 40,000 clones in the sample, 75% to 95% were seen once. This TCR derives from a man between 65 and 79 years old with urothelial cancer. Sequences were derived from PBMCs, sampled around atezolizumab (anti-PD-L1) treatment.

The CDR3 sequence: CASSPRLGRPEGGSEKLFF. The CDR3, as DNA: TGTGCCAGCAGCCCACGCCTGGGACGCCCGGAGGGGGGGAGTGAAAAACTGTTTTTT. This sequence joins TRBV7-9 and TRBJ1-4, with TRBD1 as a possible D gene (6 bases). The germline CDR1 and CDR2 sequences are SEHNR and FQNEAQ (reference sequence). The CDR3 covers 19 residues. V dropped 5 bases and J dropped 7 bases, with 29 bases sitting between them.